This TCR beta chain was identified in a study of neurological immune-mediated disorders. Points from the study as a whole: Neither clinical nor MRI features were associated with the multiple sclerosis repertoire cluster. Phylogenetic grouping assigned the repertoires of 18 of 34 multiple sclerosis patients to one related-CDR3 cluster, which constitutes a possible signature.

Time point in this sample: longitudinal time-point 3. This clonotype was observed many times. As yet, its antigen is unknown. TCRdb passed the 5' RACE reads through MiXCR, listing each CDR3 protein once. The table lists tens of thousands of distinct CDR3 sequences, 4.3% of them singletons. Sequenced input: PBMCs. The TCR comes from a woman aged 55-75 years with multiple sclerosis.

CDR3 residues: CSVRTGENQPQHF. The CDR3 DNA is TGCAGCGTGAGGACAGGGGAGAATCAGCCCCAGCATTTT. V is TRBV29-1 and J is TRBJ1-5, with 9 bases aligning to TRBD1. V shed 6 bases, J shed 4 bases, and the junction held 4 bases outside the gene matches. This CDR3 has 13 residues. Per the germline V gene, CDR1 is SQVTM and CDR2 is ANQGSEA.